This T cell receptor (beta chain) was captured in a study of T cell repertoires in ileal Crohn's disease. About the research overall: Operated complications were stricturing disease (about 60%) and penetrating disease (about 40%). About half of patients got postoperative therapy: approximately twelve thiopurines, approximately 18 anti-TNF.

The data were produced by immunoSEQ multiplex PCR, yet TCRdb's version contains in-frame clones alone and is incomplete. The table shows about 12,000 clones, with around 86% occurring only once. On this clone itself: The antigen remains undetermined.

Study results and limitations: Postoperative endoscopy occurred within one year, median around 6.6 months.

Time point noted: neoterminal ileum biopsy at postoperative endoscopy, about 6 months after surgery. CDR3 size: 12 residues. The V end was cut by 4 bases, the J end by 5 bases, with 7 bases between. CDR1 and CDR2 from the germline V gene are SNHLY and FYNNEI. The source of this sequence is an adult with Crohn's disease. Specimen: ileal tissue. V and J are TRBV2 and TRBJ2-3; D remains ambiguous. CDR3 loop: CASSVQIDTQYF. CDR3 in DNA: TGTGCCAGCAGTGTCCAGATAGATACGCAGTATTTT.